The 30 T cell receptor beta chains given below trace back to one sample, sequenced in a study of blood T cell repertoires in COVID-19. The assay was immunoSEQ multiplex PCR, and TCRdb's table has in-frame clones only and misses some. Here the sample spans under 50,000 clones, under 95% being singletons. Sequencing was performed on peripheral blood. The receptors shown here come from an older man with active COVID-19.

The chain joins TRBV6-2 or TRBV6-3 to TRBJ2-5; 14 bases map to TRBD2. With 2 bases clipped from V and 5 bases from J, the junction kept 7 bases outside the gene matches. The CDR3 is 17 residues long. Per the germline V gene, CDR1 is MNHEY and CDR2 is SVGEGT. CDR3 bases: TGTGCCAGCAGTTACGGGGGACTAGCGGGAGTCGGGGAGACCCAGTACTTC. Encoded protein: CASSYGGLAGVGETQYF.

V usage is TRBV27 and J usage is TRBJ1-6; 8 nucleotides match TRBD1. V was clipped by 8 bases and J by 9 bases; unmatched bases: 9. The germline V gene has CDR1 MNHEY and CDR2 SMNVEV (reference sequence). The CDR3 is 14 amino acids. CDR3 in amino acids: CASLHQGAGSPLHF. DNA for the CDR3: TGTGCCAGCCTTCACCAGGGGGCCGGTTCACCCCTCCACTTT.

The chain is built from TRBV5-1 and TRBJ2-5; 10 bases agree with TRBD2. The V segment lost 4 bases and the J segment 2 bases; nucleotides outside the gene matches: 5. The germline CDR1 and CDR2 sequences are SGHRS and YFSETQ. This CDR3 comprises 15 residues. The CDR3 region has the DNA TGCGCCAGCAGCCGCGGACTAGCGGTGCAAGAGACCCAGTACTTC. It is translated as CASSRGLAVQETQYF.

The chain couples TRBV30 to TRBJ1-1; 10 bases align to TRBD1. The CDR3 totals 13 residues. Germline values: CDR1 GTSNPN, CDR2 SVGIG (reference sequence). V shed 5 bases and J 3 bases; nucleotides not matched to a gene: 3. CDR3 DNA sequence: TGTGCCTGGGCCGGGACAGGGGACACTGAAGCTTTCTTT. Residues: CAWAGTGDTEAFF.

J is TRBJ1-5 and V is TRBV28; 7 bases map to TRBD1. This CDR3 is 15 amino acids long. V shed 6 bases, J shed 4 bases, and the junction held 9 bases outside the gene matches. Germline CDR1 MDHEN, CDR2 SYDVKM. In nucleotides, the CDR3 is TGTGCCAGCAGGTCCGGGACAGCACATAATCAGCCCCAGCATTTT. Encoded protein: CASRSGTAHNQPQHF.

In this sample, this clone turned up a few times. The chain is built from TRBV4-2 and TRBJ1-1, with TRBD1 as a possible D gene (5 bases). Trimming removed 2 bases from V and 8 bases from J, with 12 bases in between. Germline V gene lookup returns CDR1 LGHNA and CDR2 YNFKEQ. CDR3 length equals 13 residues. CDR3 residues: CASSQRGTVEAFF. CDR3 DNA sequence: TGTGCCAGCAGCCAACGGGGGACGGTAGAAGCTTTCTTT.

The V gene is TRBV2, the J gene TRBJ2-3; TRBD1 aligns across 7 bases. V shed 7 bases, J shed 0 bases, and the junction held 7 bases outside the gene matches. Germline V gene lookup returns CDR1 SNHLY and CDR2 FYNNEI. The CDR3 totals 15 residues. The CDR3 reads CASTRDRPSTDTQYF. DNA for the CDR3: TGTGCCAGCACTAGGGACAGACCGAGCACAGATACGCAGTATTTT.

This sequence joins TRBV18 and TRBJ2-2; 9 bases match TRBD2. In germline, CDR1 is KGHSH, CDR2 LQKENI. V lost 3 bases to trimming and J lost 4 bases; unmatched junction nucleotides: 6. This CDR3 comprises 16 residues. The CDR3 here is CASSPSGSASTGELFF. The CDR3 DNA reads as TGTGCCAGCTCACCTAGCGGGAGCGCGAGCACCGGGGAGCTGTTTTTT.

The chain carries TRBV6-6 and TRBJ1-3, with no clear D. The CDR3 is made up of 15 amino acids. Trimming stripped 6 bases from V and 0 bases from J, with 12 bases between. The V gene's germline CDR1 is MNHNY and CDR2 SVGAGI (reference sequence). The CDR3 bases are TGTGCCAGCAGCCCGACTCAGAGCTCTGGAAACACCATATATTTT. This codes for CASSPTQSSGNTIYF.

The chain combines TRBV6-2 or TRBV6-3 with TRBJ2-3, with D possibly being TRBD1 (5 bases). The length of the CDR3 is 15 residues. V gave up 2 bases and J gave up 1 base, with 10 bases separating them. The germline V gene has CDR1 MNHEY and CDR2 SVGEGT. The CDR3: CASSYRQGGTDTQYF. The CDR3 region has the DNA TGTGCCAGCAGTTACCGCCAGGGTGGCACAGATACGCAGTATTTT.

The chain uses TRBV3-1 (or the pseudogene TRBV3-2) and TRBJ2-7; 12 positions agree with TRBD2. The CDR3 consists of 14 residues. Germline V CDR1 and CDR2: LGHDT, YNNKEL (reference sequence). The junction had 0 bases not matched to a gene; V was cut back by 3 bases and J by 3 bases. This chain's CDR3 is CASSQTSGSYEQYF. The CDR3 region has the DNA TGTGCCAGCAGCCAGACTAGCGGGAGCTACGAGCAGTACTTC.

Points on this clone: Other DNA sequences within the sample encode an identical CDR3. The CDR3 is CASSPINTGELFF. In DNA form, the CDR3 reads TGTGCCAGCTCACCAATAAACACCGGGGAGCTGTTTTTT. The genes are TRBV18 and TRBJ2-2; D call uncertain. This CDR3 is built from 13 residues. The V gene lost 2 bases and the J gene lost 2 bases, with 3 bases spanning the gap. Germline CDR1 and CDR2: KGHSH and LQKENI.

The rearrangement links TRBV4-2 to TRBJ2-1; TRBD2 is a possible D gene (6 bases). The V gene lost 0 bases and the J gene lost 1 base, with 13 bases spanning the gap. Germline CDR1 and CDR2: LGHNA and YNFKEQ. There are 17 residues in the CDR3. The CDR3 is CASSQEGIAASYNEQFF. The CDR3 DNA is TGTGCCAGCAGCCAAGAGGGAATAGCGGCTTCCTACAATGAGCAGTTCTTC.

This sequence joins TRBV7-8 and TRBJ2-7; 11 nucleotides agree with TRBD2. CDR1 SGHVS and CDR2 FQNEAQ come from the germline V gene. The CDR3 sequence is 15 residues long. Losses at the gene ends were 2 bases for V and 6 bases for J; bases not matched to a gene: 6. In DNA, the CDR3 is TGTGCCAGCAGCTTAAGGCTAGCGGGAGGACTCGAGCAGTACTTC. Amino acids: CASSLRLAGGLEQYF.

CDR3 DNA sequence: TGTGCCAGCACCCGACTAGCGGGAGGGTACAATGAGCAGTTCTTC. It yields the protein CASTRLAGGYNEQFF. The chain recombines TRBV27 with TRBJ2-1, with 14 positions matching TRBD2. CDR3 length: 15 residues. Germline V gene lookup returns CDR1 MNHEY and CDR2 SMNVEV (reference sequence). Trimming took 7 bases from V and 4 from J; bases not matched to a gene: 3.

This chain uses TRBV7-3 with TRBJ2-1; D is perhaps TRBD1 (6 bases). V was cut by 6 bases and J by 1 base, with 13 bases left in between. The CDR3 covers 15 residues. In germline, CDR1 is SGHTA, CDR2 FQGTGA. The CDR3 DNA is TGTGCCAGCAGTTATGGACAGCAATCCTACAATGAGCAGTTCTTC. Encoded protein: CASSYGQQSYNEQFF.

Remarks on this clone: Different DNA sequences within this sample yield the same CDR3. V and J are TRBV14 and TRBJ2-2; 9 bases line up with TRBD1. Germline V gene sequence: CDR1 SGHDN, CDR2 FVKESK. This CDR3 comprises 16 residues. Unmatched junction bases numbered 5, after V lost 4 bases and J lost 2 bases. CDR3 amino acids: CASSRWTGVNTGELFF. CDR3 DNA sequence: TGTGCCAGCAGCCGATGGACAGGGGTAAACACCGGGGAGCTGTTTTTT.

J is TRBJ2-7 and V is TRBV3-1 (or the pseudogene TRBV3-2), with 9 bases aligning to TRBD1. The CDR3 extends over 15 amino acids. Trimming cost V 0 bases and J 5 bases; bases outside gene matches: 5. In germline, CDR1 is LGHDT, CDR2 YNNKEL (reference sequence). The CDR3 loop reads CASSQDLQGADEQYF. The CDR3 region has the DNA TGTGCCAGCAGCCAAGATTTACAGGGGGCGGACGAGCAGTACTTC.

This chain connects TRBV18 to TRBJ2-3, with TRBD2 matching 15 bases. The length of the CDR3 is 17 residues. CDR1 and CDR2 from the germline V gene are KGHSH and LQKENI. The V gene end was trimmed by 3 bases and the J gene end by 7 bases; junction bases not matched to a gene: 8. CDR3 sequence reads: CASSPPGLAGGRHTQYF. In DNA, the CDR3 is TGTGCCAGCTCACCCCCTGGACTAGCGGGGGGGCGGCATACGCAGTATTTT.

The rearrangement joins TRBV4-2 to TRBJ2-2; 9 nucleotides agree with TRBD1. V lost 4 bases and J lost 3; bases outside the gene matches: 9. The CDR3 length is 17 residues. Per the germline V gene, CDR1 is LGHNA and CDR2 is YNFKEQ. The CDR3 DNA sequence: TGTGCCAGCAGCCGACGAGGGGACAGGGCGTACACCGGGGAGCTGTTTTTT. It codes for CASSRRGDRAYTGELFF.

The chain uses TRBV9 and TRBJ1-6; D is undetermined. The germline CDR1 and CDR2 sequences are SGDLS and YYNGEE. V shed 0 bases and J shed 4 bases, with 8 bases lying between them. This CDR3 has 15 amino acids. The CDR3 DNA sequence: TGTGCCAGCAGCGTAGGGGCTTCTTATAATTCACCCCTCCACTTT. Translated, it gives CASSVGASYNSPLHF.

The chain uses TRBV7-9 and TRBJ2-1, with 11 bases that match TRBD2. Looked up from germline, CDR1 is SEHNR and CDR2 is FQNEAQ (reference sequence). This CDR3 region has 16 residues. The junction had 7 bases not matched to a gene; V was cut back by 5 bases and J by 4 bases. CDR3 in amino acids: CASSPTGTSGYNEQFF. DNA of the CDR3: TGTGCCAGCAGCCCCACCGGGACTAGCGGATACAATGAGCAGTTCTTC.

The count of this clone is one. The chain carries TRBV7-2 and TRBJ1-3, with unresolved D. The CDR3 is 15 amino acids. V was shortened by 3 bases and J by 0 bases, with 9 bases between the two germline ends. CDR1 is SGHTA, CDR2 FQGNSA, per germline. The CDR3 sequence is CASSLVDFSGNTIYF. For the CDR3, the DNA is TGTGCCAGCAGCTTGGTGGACTTCTCTGGAAACACCATATATTTT.

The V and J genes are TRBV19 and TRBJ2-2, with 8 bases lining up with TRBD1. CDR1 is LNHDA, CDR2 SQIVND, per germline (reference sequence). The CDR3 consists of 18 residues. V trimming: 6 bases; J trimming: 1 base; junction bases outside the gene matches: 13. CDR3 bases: TGTGCCAGTAGCCGCTCAAATCCCGGGACAGGGAACACCGGGGAGCTGTTTTTT. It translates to CASSRSNPGTGNTGELFF.

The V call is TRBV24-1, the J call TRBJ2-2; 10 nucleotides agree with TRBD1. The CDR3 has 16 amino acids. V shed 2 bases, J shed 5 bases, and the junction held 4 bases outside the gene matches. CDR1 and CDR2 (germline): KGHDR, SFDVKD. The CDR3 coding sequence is TGTGCCACCAGTGATTCGGGACAGGGGACAACCGGGGAGCTGTTTTTT. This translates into CATSDSGQGTTGELFF.

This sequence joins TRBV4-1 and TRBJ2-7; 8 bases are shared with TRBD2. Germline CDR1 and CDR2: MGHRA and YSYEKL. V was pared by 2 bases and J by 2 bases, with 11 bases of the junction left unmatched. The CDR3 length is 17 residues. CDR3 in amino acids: CASSQTILRGGPYEQYF. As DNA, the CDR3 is TGCGCCAGCAGCCAAACGATTCTTCGGGGGGGCCCCTACGAGCAGTACTTC.

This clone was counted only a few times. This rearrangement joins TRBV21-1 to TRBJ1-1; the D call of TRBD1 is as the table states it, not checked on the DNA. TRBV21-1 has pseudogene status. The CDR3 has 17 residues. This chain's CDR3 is CASSSRDRGRPDTEAFF. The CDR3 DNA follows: TGTGCCAGCAGTTCTAGGGACAGGGGGCGTCCGGACACTGAAGCTTTCTTT.

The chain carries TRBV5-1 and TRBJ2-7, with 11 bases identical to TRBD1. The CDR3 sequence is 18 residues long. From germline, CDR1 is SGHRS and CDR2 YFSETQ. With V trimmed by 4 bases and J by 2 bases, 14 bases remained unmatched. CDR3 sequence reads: CASSAIPGQGVSTYEQYF. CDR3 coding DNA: TGCGCCAGCAGCGCGATTCCGGGACAGGGGGTAAGCACCTACGAGCAGTACTTC.

The CDR3: CASSSGSSGGHEQFF. DNA of the CDR3: TGTGCCAGCAGCTCCGGGTCTAGCGGGGGCCATGAGCAGTTCTTC. This sequence joins TRBV7-9 and TRBJ2-1; TRBD2 matches at 10 bases. The CDR3 sequence is 15 residues long. CDR1 is SEHNR, CDR2 FQNEAQ, per germline (reference sequence). Trimming cost V 4 bases and J 8 bases; bases outside gene matches: 8. The variable domain in full, completed from reference TRBV7-9 and TRBJ2-1, reads DTGVSQNPRHKITKRGQNVTFRCDPISEHNRLYWYRQTLGQGPEFLTYFQNEAQLEKSRLLSDRFSAERPKGSFSTLEIQRTEQGDSAMYLCASSSGSSGGHEQFFGPGTRLTVL.

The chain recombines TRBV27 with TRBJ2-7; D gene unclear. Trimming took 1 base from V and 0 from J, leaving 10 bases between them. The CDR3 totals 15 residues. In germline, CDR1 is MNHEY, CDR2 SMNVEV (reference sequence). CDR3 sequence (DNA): TGTGCCAGCAGTTTATGGTCTCAGGCCTCCTACGAGCAGTACTTC. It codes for CASSLWSQASYEQYF.